This passage covers 8 T cell receptor beta chains from one sample sequenced in a study of human T cells and chemical hapten exposure (dated by TCRdb to 2020 to 2022). Interpreted using the paper, the time point label stands for: patch test 1, 2 weeks after DPC sensitization. The treatment or condition label here, explained by the study, means: therapeutic diphenylcyclopropenone sensitization with weekly scalp DPC. The library came from RACE. The sequencing machine was a NextSeq 500. TCRdb reworked the public reads: Q25 trimming with fastp, MiXCR clone assembly, productive beta chains retained. Rows matching on CDR3 protein sequence are summarized as one entry with the most common DNA and genes. This sample is represented by 180,000 or so distinct CDR3 sequences; 20% to 25% of them were singletons. The ten biggest clones cover under 8.5% of the sample. The sequenced sample was whole blood, obtained in connection with sensitization to the hapten diphenylcyclopropenone (DPC). Every receptor here comes from a woman in her 50s with alopecia areata. Some clones in this sample may be carry-over from other donors' samples.

This clonotype was recorded many times. The chain employs TRBV7-6 and TRBJ2-7; D call uncertain. The CDR3 is made up of 14 amino acids. Trimming stripped 5 bases from V and 0 bases from J, with 11 bases between. Germline CDR1 and CDR2: SGHVS and FNYEAQ. CDR3 region: CASSLTTASYEQYF. Here the CDR3 DNA reads TGTGCCAGCAGCCTTACGACGGCCTCCTACGAGCAGTACTTC.

The chain links TRBV2 to TRBJ2-3, with a weak D call TRBD2 (6 bases). Per the germline V gene, CDR1 is SNHLY and CDR2 is FYNNEI. The ends were cut back, 6 bases at V and 2 bases at J, with 9 bases in the middle. The CDR3 contains 13 residues. CDR3 DNA: TGTGCCAGCAGGGGGGACTTCACAGATACGCAGTATTTT. It yields the protein CASRGDFTDTQYF.

This clonotype showed up just a few times. The chain couples TRBV7-9 to TRBJ1-1; TRBD1 matches at 7 bases. After removal of 5 bases from V and 1 base from J, the junction contained 7 bases not matched to a gene. CDR1 SEHNR and CDR2 FQNEAQ come from the germline V gene (reference sequence). This CDR3 has 15 amino acids. The CDR3 sequence is CASSRDRLENTEAFF. CDR3 sequence (DNA): TGTGCCAGCAGCCGGGACAGACTAGAGAACACTGAAGCTTTCTTT.

As regards this clonotype: This may arise from a read error, as a much more abundant clone is one base away. The chain combines TRBV19 with TRBJ2-7, with 8 bases identical to TRBD2. Germline V gives CDR1 LNHDA, CDR2 SQIVND (reference sequence). The V and J ends lost 3 bases and 2 bases, in that order; junction bases with no gene match: 6. This CDR3 has 15 residues. The CDR3 DNA sequence: TGTGCCAGTAGTATGAGGGTAGCGGGAACCTACGAGCAGTACTTC. Its translation is CASSMRVAGTYEQYF.

The V call is TRBV5-5, the J call TRBJ2-3, with D maybe TRBD1 (6 bases). Germline CDR1 reads SGHKS; CDR2 reads YYEKEE (reference sequence). This CDR3 has 15 amino acids. V lost 3 bases, J lost 3 bases, and 14 bases lay in between. CDR3 sequence: CASSSSLGATDTQYF. The CDR3 DNA follows: TGTGCCAGCAGCTCTTCGTTGGGGGCTACAGATACGCAGTATTTT.

This clonotype was seen a handful of times. The chain combines TRBV10-3 with TRBJ2-7; 15 positions match TRBD2. Per the germline V gene, CDR1 is ENHRY and CDR2 is SYGVKD. With 4 bases clipped from V and 6 bases from J, the junction kept 7 bases outside the gene matches. This CDR3 contains 16 residues. The chain's CDR3 is CAISAWTSGRASEQYF. CDR3 DNA: TGTGCCATCAGTGCCTGGACTAGCGGGAGGGCCTCCGAGCAGTACTTC.

The rearrangement links TRBV6-5 to TRBJ2-7; D may be TRBD1 (6 bases). CDR1 is MNHEY, CDR2 SVGAGI, per germline. The CDR3 runs 13 residues. Trimming cost V 8 bases and J 4 bases, with 15 bases left between them. CDR3 protein: CASSGTPKYEQYF. The CDR3 region has the DNA TGTGCCAGCTCAGGGACACCTAAATACGAGCAGTACTTC.

This clonotype was seen a few times. The chain couples TRBV14 to TRBJ2-5, with TRBD1 as a possible D gene (6 bases). The CDR3 totals 14 residues. The V and J ends lost 0 bases and 5 bases respectively, with 10 bases between them. From germline, CDR1 is SGHDN and CDR2 FVKESK. DNA for the CDR3: TGTGCCAGCAGCCAAGACAGGGGTTCGGAGACCCAGTACTTC. It codes for CASSQDRGSETQYF.